The 23 T cell receptor beta chains reported below all come from one sample, sequenced in a study of graft-versus-host responses after intestinal transplantation. Antigens of these TCRs are unknown. Data came from immunoSEQ multiplex PCR; TCRdb stores just in-frame clones and leaves some out. The table records tens of thousands of clones, around 93% of them present only once. The sample consisted of unstimulated CD4+ T cells sorted from spleen or lymph node cells, taken before transplant. The receptors stem from a human donor who was the organ donor for an intestinal transplant.

This chain uses TRBV18 with TRBJ2-7; D gene ambiguous. Germline-derived CDR1 and CDR2 are KGHSH and LQKENI. V lost 3 bases, J lost 5 bases, and 11 bases lay in between. This CDR3 spans 13 amino acids. The CDR3 spells CASSPFVVDEQYF. In DNA form, the CDR3 reads TGTGCCAGCTCACCTTTTGTTGTCGACGAGCAGTACTTC.

This chain joins TRBV9 and TRBJ1-1, with no clear D. The CDR3 runs 13 residues. The germline V gene has CDR1 SGDLS and CDR2 YYNGEE. Trimming stripped 0 bases from V and 4 bases from J, with 7 bases between. The CDR3 protein is CASSVDEGTEAFF. The CDR3 nucleotides are TGTGCCAGCAGCGTAGATGAGGGCACTGAAGCTTTCTTT.

The chain has TRBV19 and TRBJ2-7, with a possible D match to TRBD2 (6 bases). This CDR3 comprises 14 residues. Germline CDR1 LNHDA, CDR2 SQIVND (reference sequence). V lost 5 bases, J lost 2 bases, and 13 bases lay in between. CDR3 in DNA: TGTGCCAGTAGTTGGTCTAGCGACACCTACGAGCAGTACTTC. This translates into CASSWSSDTYEQYF.

The rearrangement joins TRBV7-9 to TRBJ2-5, with D perhaps given as TRBD1 or TRBD2 (6 bases each). V was pared by 4 bases and J by 4 bases, with 16 bases between. The CDR3 has 15 amino acids. The V gene's germline CDR1 is SEHNR and CDR2 FQNEAQ (reference sequence). The CDR3 sequence: CASSSRAPGAETQYF. Written as DNA, the CDR3 is TGTGCCAGCAGCTCCCGGGCCCCGGGGGCAGAGACCCAGTACTTC.

This chain connects TRBV4-2 to TRBJ1-1; unclear D gene. Germline CDR1 is LGHNA and CDR2 is YNFKEQ. V was trimmed by 2 bases and J by 4 bases, leaving 17 bases between them. This CDR3 region has 16 residues. CDR3 coding DNA: TGTGCCAGCAGCCAACCCTCGGACGGGGTGGTCACTGAAGCTTTCTTT. Its protein is CASSQPSDGVVTEAFF.

The V and J genes are TRBV4-3 and TRBJ1-2, with 8 bases fitting TRBD1. The V gene end was trimmed by 4 bases and the J gene end by 2 bases; junction bases not matched to a gene: 6. Germline CDR1 is LGHNA and CDR2 is YSLEER. The length of the CDR3 is 15 residues. The CDR3 here is CASSLTGAGNYGYTF. The CDR3 DNA follows: TGCGCCAGCAGCCTGACAGGGGCGGGAAACTATGGCTACACCTTC.

CDR3 sequence: CASSLMTGTPSGQYF. CDR3 in DNA: TGTGCCAGCAGCTTAATGACGGGGACACCCTCGGGGCAGTACTTC. The chain employs TRBV13 and TRBJ2-5; weak D call: TRBD1 (6 bases). Trimming took 2 bases from V and 11 from J, leaving 21 bases between them. Germline CDR1 is PRHDT and CDR2 is FYEKMQ (reference sequence). The CDR3 covers 15 residues.

In the case of this clone: This likely comes from a read error, as the CDR3 has no conserved phenylalanine or tryptophan at its end. It is unclear where the CDR3 begins or ends on the DNA, so no DNA is shown, and the CDR3 is as TCRdb lists it. The rearrangement uses TRBV5-1 and TRBJ2-7; TRBD1 is the table's D call, not checked against the DNA. Inclusive of both ends, the CDR3 amounts to 10 amino acids. The germline CDR1 and CDR2 sequences are SGHRS and YFSETQ. The CDR3 loop is CASSLALRQS.

The chain recombines TRBV5-1 with TRBJ2-3; 7 nucleotides line up with TRBD2. The CDR3 totals 15 residues. V lost 2 bases, J lost 5 bases, and 8 bases stayed unmatched. Germline V gives CDR1 SGHRS, CDR2 YFSETQ. CDR3 residues: CASSFGRGEGDTQYF. The CDR3 DNA sequence: TGCGCCAGCAGCTTTGGCCGGGGGGAAGGAGATACGCAGTATTTT.

The rearrangement links TRBV5-1 to TRBJ1-2, with a possible D match to TRBD1 (6 bases). This CDR3 comprises 13 residues. Germline lookup yields CDR1 SGHRS and CDR2 YFSETQ. V was cut by 0 bases and J by 5 bases, with 8 bases left in between. The CDR3 DNA sequence: TGCGCCAGCAGCTTGGGACAGGAGTATGGCTACACCTTC. Its translation: CASSLGQEYGYTF.

The rearrangement links TRBV18 to TRBJ1-2; a possible D gene is TRBD1 (6 bases). CDR1 and CDR2 (germline): KGHSH, LQKENI. V lost 0 bases and J 0 bases, leaving 14 bases between the germline ends. The CDR3 runs 17 residues. CDR3 nucleotides: TGTGCCAGCTCACCACCGAGGACAGCAAGGGCTAACTATGGCTACACCTTC. It translates to CASSPPRTARANYGYTF.

The chain recombines TRBV7-2 with TRBJ2-3; D tentatively reads TRBD1 or TRBD2 (5 bases each). V gave up 0 bases and J gave up 2 bases, with 15 bases separating them. Germline loops: CDR1 SGHTA, CDR2 FQGNSA. The length of the CDR3 is 17 residues. In nucleotides, the CDR3 is TGTGCCAGCAGCTTAGCGTTCGGTGGGGGTGTCACAGATACGCAGTATTTT. This encodes CASSLAFGGGVTDTQYF.

This clone has only a few counts. This rearrangement joins TRBV10-3 to TRBJ2-5, with a weak D call TRBD1 (8 bases). The CDR3 extends over 17 amino acids. Germline assignment: CDR1 ENHRY and CDR2 SYGVKD. V was clipped by 9 bases and J by 5 bases, with 28 bases between them. The CDR3 DNA reads as TGTGCCATTGGAGGGCAACAGGGGGGGAGTCGTTTGGAGACCCAGTACTTC. The encoded protein is CAIGGQQGGSRLETQYF.

The chain uses TRBV12-5 and TRBJ1-3, with unresolved D. Trimming stripped 0 bases from V and 4 bases from J, with 10 bases between. Per germline, CDR1 LGHNT and CDR2 FRNRAP. The CDR3 is 15 amino acids. The CDR3 nucleotides are TGTGCTAGTGGTTTGGTTGGCAGAGAAGGAAACACCATATATTTT. It encodes CASGLVGREGNTIYF.

The rearrangement joins TRBV19 to TRBJ1-2; D gene unclear. V was cut by 3 bases and J by 2 bases, with 10 bases left in between. Germline lookup yields CDR1 LNHDA and CDR2 SQIVND (reference sequence). The CDR3 length is 14 residues. The CDR3: CASSIVQRNYGYTF. The DNA of the CDR3 is TGTGCCAGTAGTATTGTTCAGAGAAACTATGGCTACACCTTC.

The rearrangement uses TRBV5-1 and TRBJ2-1; 8 nucleotides line up with TRBD2. The junction had 3 bases not matched to a gene; V was cut back by 2 bases and J by 2 bases. Germline V gene lookup returns CDR1 SGHRS and CDR2 YFSETQ. This CDR3 spans 15 amino acids. CDR3 region: CASSFSGGTYNEQFF. CDR3 nucleotide sequence: TGCGCCAGCAGCTTCAGCGGGGGTACCTACAATGAGCAGTTCTTC.

The V call is TRBV5-1, the J call TRBJ2-1; 8 bases line up with TRBD1. Germline-derived CDR1 and CDR2 are SGHRS and YFSETQ. The CDR3 contains 16 residues. Germline trimming cut 3 bases from V and 3 bases from J; bases unmatched to any gene: 8. CDR3 DNA: TGCGCCAGCAGCTCTACGACAGGGGCTCACTACAATGAGCAGTTCTTC. This sequence encodes CASSSTTGAHYNEQFF.

J is TRBJ1-4 and V is TRBV5-1; 8 bases are shared with TRBD1. The V and J ends lost 0 bases and 6 bases, in that order; junction bases with no gene match: 10. Germline-derived CDR1 and CDR2 are SGHRS and YFSETQ. The CDR3 loop spans 17 amino acids. CDR3 sequence: CASSLEGRGRSDEKLFF. The CDR3 region has the DNA TGCGCCAGCAGCTTGGAGGGCAGGGGGCGATCGGATGAAAAACTGTTTTTT.

This chain connects TRBV15 to TRBJ2-2; 9 nucleotides line up with TRBD2. Germline CDR1 and CDR2: LNHNV and YYDKDF (reference sequence). The ends lost 2 bases at V and 5 bases at J; junction bases unmatched: 9. There are 17 residues in the CDR3. The CDR3 sequence is CATSRKVSSGATGELFF. The CDR3 nucleotides are TGTGCCACCAGCAGAAAAGTTTCTAGCGGGGCAACCGGGGAGCTGTTTTTT.

The V gene is TRBV5-1, the J gene TRBJ2-2, with D possibly matching TRBD2 (5 bases). Trimming stripped 0 bases from V and 0 bases from J, with 9 bases between. CDR1 is SGHRS and CDR2 is YFSETQ in the germline V gene. The CDR3 is 16 amino acids. CDR3 DNA sequence: TGCGCCAGCAGCTTGGCCATACTAGCGAACACCGGGGAGCTGTTTTTT. The encoded protein is CASSLAILANTGELFF.

As DNA, the CDR3 is TGCGCCAGCAGCCAAGTAGGCAGGGGCACTAACTATGGCTACACCTTC. This codes for CASSQVGRGTNYGYTF. This chain joins TRBV4-3 and TRBJ1-2; the D gene is possibly TRBD1 (6 bases). The V and J ends lost 1 base and 0 bases respectively, with 12 bases between them. The germline gives CDR1 LGHNA, CDR2 YSLEER. CDR3 length: 16 residues.

The J gene is TRBJ2-3, the V gene TRBV4-2, with a weak D call TRBD1 (6 bases). Germline CDR1 reads LGHNA; CDR2 reads YNFKEQ. Trimming shortened V by 0 bases and J by 1 base, and 8 bases separated the two germline ends. The CDR3 totals 15 residues. CDR3 protein: CASSQDQGRTDTQYF. DNA of the CDR3: TGTGCCAGCAGCCAAGATCAGGGGCGCACAGATACGCAGTATTTT.

As regards this clone: The sample carries other DNA sequences with the same CDR3. The chain couples TRBV19 to TRBJ1-1; weak D call: TRBD1 (6 bases). V lost 3 bases to trimming and J lost 0 bases, with 11 bases between them. The CDR3 has 15 amino acids. Germline assignment: CDR1 LNHDA and CDR2 SQIVND (reference sequence). This chain's CDR3 is CASSITGILNTEAFF. CDR3 nucleotides: TGTGCCAGTAGTATTACAGGGATCCTGAACACTGAAGCTTTCTTT. Full variable domain (outside the CDR3, taken from reference TRBV19 and TRBJ1-1): DGGITQSPKYLFRKEGQNVTLSCEQNLNHDAMYWYRQDPGQGLRLIYYSQIVNDFQKGDIAEGYSVSREKKESFPLTVTSAQKNPTAFYLCASSITGILNTEAFFGQGTRLTVV.